Listed below are T cell receptor beta chains from one sample, sequenced in a study of blood T cells in healthy people across ages. TCRdb re-derived calls from the 5' RACE reads in MiXCR, one entry per CDR3 protein. This table has about 1.4 million distinct CDR3 sequences, approximately 59% appearing once. Material: blood. The receptors stem from a man aged 18 to 30 in good health. Each CDR3 is given with its conserved first and last residue. D genes are given only for firm matches. Rows give clone size only sometimes, using once, few, many, or a class for an expanded clone.

j_call,v_call,clone_size,d_call,cdr3_length,cdr3_nt,cdr3_aa
TRBJ2-1,TRBV2,few,TRBD2,15,TGTGCCAGCAGTGTGACTAGCGGGAGGCCGCCTGAGCAGTTCTTC,CASSVTSGRPPEQFF
TRBJ2-7,TRBV20-1,few,-,12,TGCAGTGTTCCCTCAAGCTCCTACGAGCAGTACTTC,CSVPSSSYEQYF
TRBJ1-6,TRBV29-1,-,-,13,TGCAGCGTTCACCAAGGTGGAAATTCACCCCTCCACTTT,CSVHQGGNSPLHF
TRBJ2-3,TRBV5-1,-,-,18,TGCGCCAGCAGCTTGTTCCTCAACCGACAGGCTAGCACAGATACGCAGTATTTT,CASSLFLNRQASTDTQYF
TRBJ2-4,TRBV7-2,few,TRBD1,16,TGTGCCAGCAGCCGCACCGAGACAGGGGGAGGGAACATTCAGTACTTC,CASSRTETGGGNIQYF
TRBJ2-4,TRBV6-6,-,TRBD1,14,TGTGCCAGCAGTTACTCGGGGGACAGCCACATTCAGTACTTC,CASSYSGDSHIQYF
TRBJ2-5,TRBV6-5,-,-,11,TGTGCCAGCCTACGGGGGAAGACCCAGTACTTC,CASLRGKTQYF
TRBJ1-3,TRBV6-6,few,-,15,TGTGCCAGCAGTTACTCTACAGTTCGAAGTAACACCATATATTTT,CASSYSTVRSNTIYF
TRBJ2-7,TRBV29-1,-,TRBD1,15,TGCAGCGTCGCCGGGACAGGGACATCCTACTACGAGCAGTACTTC,CSVAGTGTSYYEQYF
TRBJ2-7,TRBV6-1,-,TRBD2,17,TGTGCCAGCAGTCCCCAGGGTTCATGGGGACTATCGGGAGAGCAGTACTTC,CASSPQGSWGLSGEQYF
TRBJ1-5,TRBV3-1,-,-,15,TGTGCCAGCAGTCCAGGTGGCTTGGGCAATCAGCCCCAGCATTTT,CASSPGGLGNQPQHF
TRBJ2-1,TRBV29-1,-,-,15,TGCAGCGTCTTGGCGCATCACAGGGTTGCGGTTGAGCAGTTCTTC,CSVLAHHRVAVEQFF
TRBJ2-7,TRBV2,-,-,16,TGTGCCAGCAGTGATTCAGGCAGAAAGACACCCTACGAGCAGTACTTC,CASSDSGRKTPYEQYF
TRBJ2-7,TRBV29-1,few,-,13,TGCAGCGTTTTGATAAGTATTACCTACGAGCAGTACTTC,CSVLISITYEQYF
TRBJ2-5,TRBV28,few,-,14,TGTGCCAGCAGTTTAAGTAGACTAAAAGAGACCCAGTACTTC,CASSLSRLKETQYF
TRBJ2-5,TRBV4-2,-,-,15,TGTGCCAGCAGCCAAAGCCGGGCCTGGGGGGAGACCCAGTACTTC,CASSQSRAWGETQYF
TRBJ2-5,TRBV7-2,few,TRBD1,15,TGTGCCAGCAGCCATACACAGGGGGTAGGGGAGACCCAGTACTTC,CASSHTQGVGETQYF
TRBJ2-1,TRBV20-1,-,TRBD1,15,TGCAGTGCTAGAGATTATGGACAGGCCTACAATGAGCAGTTCTTC,CSARDYGQAYNEQFF
TRBJ2-1,TRBV12-3/TRBV12-4,-,TRBD2,17,TGTGCCAGCAGTACTCCACTAGCGGGAGGGCCCTACAATGAGCAGTTCTTC,CASSTPLAGGPYNEQFF
TRBJ2-1,TRBV12-3/TRBV12-4,few,-,13,TGTGCCAGCAGCGCCACAGCGAACGGTGAGCAGTTCTTC,CASSATANGEQFF
TRBJ1-4,TRBV6-5,-,-,13,TGTGCCAGCAGGCTGACAGGTTCTGAAAAACTGTTTTTT,CASRLTGSEKLFF
TRBJ2-3,TRBV7-2,-,-,13,TGTGCCAGCAGCTTACTAATGGCAGATACGCAGTATTTT,CASSLLMADTQYF
TRBJ2-1,TRBV29-1,-,TRBD2,19,TGCAGCGTTGAAGATTCGGGGTTTAGCGGGGAGACGTCCTACAATGAGCAGTTCTTC,CSVEDSGFSGETSYNEQFF